The next 24 T cell receptor beta chains were all read from a single sample in a study of cytomegalovirus exposure and HLA in healthy donors. Profiled with immunoSEQ multiplex PCR; TCRdb holds only in-frame clones, not every one. The table shows roughly 110,000 clones, with 88% occurring only once. Source material: PBMCs. These receptors were collected from a young woman in good health and CMV-seropositive.

The V and J genes are TRBV28 and TRBJ2-4, with D uncertain. CDR3 length equals 16 residues. V lost 3 bases to trimming and J lost 0 bases, with 12 bases between them. Looked up from germline, CDR1 is MDHEN and CDR2 is SYDVKM. DNA of the CDR3: TGTGCCAGCAGTTTGGTCGCAGCGTCAGCCAAAAACATTCAGTACTTC. Its protein product is CASSLVAASAKNIQYF.

The CDR3 sequence: CASSLDQGGNNEQFF. CDR3 DNA: TGTGCCAGCAGCTTAGACCAGGGGGGAAACAATGAGCAGTTCTTC. The chain combines TRBV7-2 with TRBJ2-1; D might be TRBD1 (7 bases). Trimming took 1 base from V and 5 from J, leaving 12 bases between them. Germline CDR1 is SGHTA and CDR2 is FQGNSA. CDR3 length: 15 residues.

The chain carries TRBV7-6 and TRBJ1-4, with TRBD1 identical over 9 bases. The germline V gene has CDR1 SGHVS and CDR2 FNYEAQ. The trim removed 5 bases at V and 0 bases at J, leaving 19 bases unmatched. The CDR3 sequence is 21 residues long. In DNA, the CDR3 is TGTGCCAGCAGCAACAAACCGGGACAGGGCATTATTTTTGCAACTAATGAAAAACTGTTTTTT. Protein product: CASSNKPGQGIIFATNEKLFF.

The rearrangement joins TRBV19 to TRBJ1-5; no firm D call. V was pared by 11 bases and J by 2 bases, with 10 bases between. Germline V CDR1 and CDR2: LNHDA, SQIVND (reference sequence). This CDR3 has 12 amino acids. The CDR3 bases are TGTGCCGGGAGGCAGGGCAATCAGCCCCAGCATTTT. Its protein product is CAGRQGNQPQHF. The full variable domain, in which reference TRBV19 and TRBJ1-5 provide the parts outside the CDR3, is DGGITQSPKYLFRKEGQNVTLSCEQNLNHDAMYWYRQDPGQGLRLIYYSQIVNDFQKGDIAEGYSVSREKKESFPLTVTSAQKNPTAFYLCAGRQGNQPQHFGDGTRLSIL.

This clone was detected only a few times. This same CDR3 is encoded by further DNA sequences in the sample. CDR3 in DNA: TGTGCCAGTAGTCCCGGGACAGGGGGCGGCACTGAAGCTTTCTTT. The encoded protein is CASSPGTGGGTEAFF. J is TRBJ1-1 and V is TRBV19; 12 bases match TRBD1. The CDR3 spans 15 residues. J gave up 4 bases and V 5 bases, and 5 bases lay outside the gene matches. Germline V gives CDR1 LNHDA, CDR2 SQIVND (reference sequence).

The chain uses TRBV19 and TRBJ1-6; maybe TRBD1 (6 bases). The ends were cut back, 4 bases at V and 6 bases at J, with 19 bases in the middle. CDR1 and CDR2 from the germline V gene are LNHDA and SQIVND (reference sequence). The CDR3 has 17 residues. The CDR3 here is CASSTLGRGDLNSPLHF. DNA for the CDR3: TGTGCCAGTAGTACCCTGGGCAGGGGAGACCTTAATTCACCCCTCCACTTT.

J is TRBJ1-2 and V is TRBV15; D is ambiguous. The V and J ends lost 5 bases and 9 bases respectively, with 16 bases between them. CDR3 length: 13 residues. Per germline, CDR1 LNHNV and CDR2 YYDKDF (reference sequence). The CDR3 DNA reads as TGTGCCACCAGCTTGTCACCCCGGTCGAGCTACACCTTC. Translated, it gives CATSLSPRSSYTF. The variable domain in full, with the rest retrieved from reference TRBV15 and TRBJ1-2, is DAMVIQNPRYQVTQFGKPVTLSCSQTLNHNVMYWYQQKSSQAPKLLFHYYDKDFNNEADTPDNFQSRRPNTSFCFLDIRSPGLGDTAMYLCATSLSPRSSYTFGSGTRLTVV.

V is TRBV5-6 and J is TRBJ2-1, with D perhaps TRBD2 (5 bases). Germline V gene lookup returns CDR1 SGHDT and CDR2 YYEEEE. This CDR3 comprises 13 residues. The V gene lost 0 bases and the J gene lost 11 bases, with 12 bases spanning the gap. The CDR3 region is CASSLGGPTKQFF. The CDR3 DNA sequence: TGTGCCAGCAGCTTGGGAGGACCGACTAAGCAGTTCTTC.

The CDR3 coding sequence is TGTGCCAGTAGTGCGAACCCAGGGAACACCATATATTTT. Residues: CASSANPGNTIYF. J is TRBJ1-3 and V is TRBV19, with D possibly TRBD1 on 5 matching bases. From germline, CDR1 is LNHDA and CDR2 SQIVND (reference sequence). The V end was cut by 5 bases, the J end by 7 bases, with 12 bases between. This CDR3 region has 13 residues.

About this clone: Other DNA sequences of this sample code for an identical CDR3. The chain recombines TRBV4-1 with TRBJ1-5, with 7 bases aligning to TRBD1. Losses at the gene ends were 1 base for V and 3 bases for J; bases not matched to a gene: 3. Per the germline V gene, CDR1 is MGHRA and CDR2 is YSYEKL. There are 15 residues in the CDR3. The chain's CDR3 is CASSQGRGLNQPQHF. The CDR3, as DNA: TGCGCCAGCAGCCAAGGGAGGGGGCTCAATCAGCCCCAGCATTTT.

V is TRBV9 and J is TRBJ1-4, with 7 bases aligning to TRBD1. V gave up 0 bases and J gave up 6 bases; unmatched junction bases: 5. This CDR3 region has 15 residues. Germline V gene data show CDR1 as SGDLS and CDR2 as YYNGEE. CDR3 sequence reads: CASSVEGGGYEKLFF. As DNA, the CDR3 is TGTGCCAGCAGCGTAGAAGGGGGCGGGTATGAAAAACTGTTTTTT.

The chain links TRBV5-5 to TRBJ2-7, with a tentative D call TRBD2 (5 bases). V lost 6 bases to trimming and J lost 2 bases, with 15 bases between them. The CDR3 has 14 residues. Germline V gene data show CDR1 as SGHKS and CDR2 as YYEKEE (reference sequence). The CDR3 region is CASTLAEGTYEQYF. CDR3 nucleotides: TGTGCCAGCACCCTGGCTGAGGGAACCTACGAGCAGTACTTC.

This chain uses TRBV4-1 with TRBJ1-5; 8 bases are shared with TRBD1. This CDR3 is 15 amino acids long. From germline, CDR1 is MGHRA and CDR2 YSYEKL. V lost 4 bases to trimming and J lost 5 bases; unmatched junction nucleotides: 7. CDR3 in DNA: TGCGCCAGCAGCCGAGTCGGACAGGGCGATCAGCCCCAGCATTTT. This encodes CASSRVGQGDQPQHF.

The gene calls are TRBV6-1 and TRBJ1-4, with TRBD1 as a possible D gene (5 bases). V lost 6 bases and J lost 7, with 6 bases in between. Germline-derived CDR1 and CDR2 are MNHNS and SASEGT. The CDR3 length is 11 residues. CDR3 coding DNA: TGTGCCAGCAGGGGGGGTGAAAAACTGTTTTTT. It is translated as CASRGGEKLFF.

The gene calls are TRBV7-2 and TRBJ1-1, with D possibly TRBD1 on 6 matching bases. The CDR3 has 17 residues. Germline CDR1 SGHTA, CDR2 FQGNSA. Trimming shortened V by 5 bases and J by 1 base, and 20 bases separated the two germline ends. CDR3 sequence: CASSAPWGGGRNTEAFF. The CDR3, as DNA: TGTGCCAGCAGCGCCCCATGGGGGGGCGGACGGAACACTGAAGCTTTCTTT.

This clone was detected once. The chain carries TRBV2 and TRBJ1-4; 11 bases agree with TRBD1. From germline, CDR1 is SNHLY and CDR2 FYNNEI. The CDR3 loop spans 14 amino acids. Trimming removed 6 bases from V and 7 bases from J; junction bases left unmatched: 4. CDR3 loop: CASSSGTGGEKLFF. CDR3 DNA: TGTGCCAGCAGCTCCGGGACAGGGGGTGAAAAACTGTTTTTT.

The chain has TRBV7-9 and TRBJ1-2; D gene ambiguous. The CDR3 runs 13 residues. Trimming removed 5 bases at V and 7 bases at J, with 14 bases between. The germline gives CDR1 SEHNR, CDR2 FQNEAQ (reference sequence). The CDR3 reads CASSQDRGAGYTF. Here the CDR3 DNA reads TGTGCCAGCAGCCAAGATCGGGGAGCTGGCTACACCTTC.

This clone occurred once. V usage is TRBV28 and J usage is TRBJ1-5; 9 positions agree with TRBD1. The CDR3 is 16 amino acids. Germline V CDR1 and CDR2: MDHEN, SYDVKM. J was trimmed by 4 bases and V by 8 bases; bases with no gene match: 12. The DNA for the CDR3 is TGTGCCAGCTATGCCCCACGGACAGGGGTAAATCAGCCCCAGCATTTT. Translation gives CASYAPRTGVNQPQHF.

V is TRBV7-2 and J is TRBJ1-1; D call uncertain. The ends were cut back, 2 bases at V and 1 base at J, with 5 bases in the middle. CDR1 and CDR2 (germline): SGHTA, FQGNSA. This CDR3 spans 13 amino acids. In DNA, the CDR3 is TGTGCCAGCAGCTTAACGAGGAACACTGAAGCTTTCTTT. It specifies CASSLTRNTEAFF.

The genes are TRBV5-1 and TRBJ1-6; 7 nucleotides align to TRBD1. The CDR3 extends over 14 amino acids. Per the germline V gene, CDR1 is SGHRS and CDR2 is YFSETQ. The junction had 5 bases not matched to a gene; V was cut back by 4 bases and J by 7 bases. CDR3 residues: CASSSQGGNSPLHF. The CDR3 DNA sequence: TGCGCCAGCAGCAGCCAGGGGGGAAATTCACCCCTCCACTTT.

The chain joins TRBV11-2 to TRBJ2-6; 8 nucleotides agree with TRBD1. Looked up from germline, CDR1 is SGHAT and CDR2 is FQNNGV. The CDR3 totals 14 residues. The V gene end was trimmed by 5 bases and the J gene end by 11 bases; junction bases not matched to a gene: 8. The CDR3 sequence: CASSVGQGIDVLTF. Here the CDR3 DNA reads TGTGCCAGCAGCGTCGGACAGGGTATCGACGTCCTGACTTTC.

This chain connects TRBV18 to TRBJ1-2, with D maybe TRBD1 (5 bases). V shed 0 bases and J shed 5 bases, with 13 bases lying between them. Per germline, CDR1 KGHSH and CDR2 LQKENI. The CDR3 has 15 amino acids. The CDR3: CASSPPRQGEYGYTF. The CDR3 DNA reads TGTGCCAGCTCACCACCCCGCCAAGGGGAATATGGCTACACCTTC.

This chain joins TRBV4-1 and TRBJ1-2; D might be TRBD1 (5 bases). Trimming shortened V by 4 bases and J by 4 bases, and 16 bases separated the two germline ends. The CDR3 loop spans 15 amino acids. Germline CDR1 reads MGHRA; CDR2 reads YSYEKL. The CDR3: CASSPLYRTGYGYTF. CDR3 nucleotide sequence: TGCGCCAGCAGCCCATTATACAGGACCGGCTATGGCTACACCTTC.

This clone showed up just once. In DNA form, the CDR3 reads TGTGCCAGCAGTTCCTTGAGCGCATACAATGAGCAGTTCTTC. It specifies CASSSLSAYNEQFF. V usage is TRBV28 and J usage is TRBJ2-1; no firm D call. CDR1 MDHEN and CDR2 SYDVKM come from the germline V gene. V was trimmed by 4 bases and J by 4 bases, leaving 11 bases between them. The CDR3 is 14 residues long.